Listed below are T cell receptor beta chains from one sample, sequenced in a study of control samples from healthy donors and cancer patients. Here immunoSEQ multiplex PCR was the method, and the copy in TCRdb shows in-frame clones only, minus some. Altogether 12,000 to 15,000 clones are present, approximately 80% being singletons, with the ten largest covering 15% to 20%. The specimen was formalin-fixed, paraffin-embedded tissue. Receptors originate from a female donor with lung cancer. Both conserved end residues are part of each CDR3. A D gene is named only where the DNA matches it firmly. Size is omitted from some rows. Given values are once, few, many or a class for expanded clones.

V	J	D	size	CDR3	DNA
TRBV27	TRBJ2-5	TRBD2	NA	CASTPRLAGGGKYQETQYF	TGTGCCAGCACACCACGACTAGCGGGGGGGGGAAAGTACCAAGAGACCCAGTACTTC
TRBV5-1	TRBJ2-2	NA	NA	CASSHRSTEGRDGELFF	TGCGCCAGCAGCCACCGTTCAACAGAAGGTAGAGACGGGGAGCTGTTTTTT
TRBV29-1	TRBJ1-1	NA	NA	CSVEDGFTEAFF	TGCAGCGTTGAGGATGGCTTCACTGAAGCTTTCTTT
TRBV29-1	TRBJ2-7	NA	few	CSVAVWAVSYEQYF	TGCAGCGTTGCGGTTTGGGCGGTCTCCTACGAGCAGTACTTC
TRBV7-6	TRBJ1-1	TRBD1	NA	CASSPTTGVPEAFF	TGTGCCAGCAGCCCAACCACAGGGGTCCCTGAAGCTTTCTTT
TRBV6-1	TRBJ1-5	NA	NA	CASSEVRDDQPQHF	TGTGCCAGCAGTGAAGTGAGGGACGACCAGCCCCAGCATTTT
TRBV6-2/TRBV6-3	TRBJ2-1	TRBD2	NA	CASRYTAGINNEQFF	TGTGCCAGCAGATACACAGCGGGAATCAACAATGAGCAGTTCTTC
TRBV19	TRBJ1-3	NA	NA	CASRAGQAGNTIYF	TGTGCCAGTAGGGCAGGCCAGGCTGGAAACACCATATATTTT
TRBV27	TRBJ1-6	NA	NA	CASSSGTYNSPLHF	TGTGCCAGCAGTTCTGGGACTTATAATTCACCCCTCCACTTT
TRBV4-3	TRBJ2-1	NA	few	CASSQEVRRGGSYNEQFF	TGCGCCAGCAGCCAAGAAGTCAGGAGGGGGGGCTCCTACAATGAGCAGTTCTTC
TRBV4-2	TRBJ1-4	NA	NA	CASSQDQGRGTNEKLFF	TGTGCCAGCAGCCAAGATCAGGGGAGGGGGACTAATGAAAAACTGTTTTTT
TRBV5-1	TRBJ2-7	TRBD2	NA	CASSINGGYEQYF	TGCGCCAGCAGCATTAACGGGGGGTACGAGCAGTACTTC
TRBV4-3	TRBJ2-7	TRBD2	NA	CASSHLTSGESYEQYF	TGCGCCAGCAGCCACCTGACTAGCGGGGAATCCTACGAGCAGTACTTC
TRBV11-3	TRBJ1-2	NA	NA	CASSFRAGGGYTF	TGTGCCAGCAGCTTTAGGGCCGGGGGAGGCTACACCTTC
TRBV7-2	TRBJ1-1	NA	few	CASRVGESNTEAFF	TGTGCCAGCAGGGTGGGGGAAAGCAACACTGAAGCTTTCTTT
TRBV5-4	TRBJ2-1	TRBD2	few	CASSLGTSGRSNYNEQFF	TGTGCCAGCAGCTTGGGGACTAGCGGGAGGTCTAACTACAATGAGCAGTTCTTC
TRBV10-3	TRBJ1-3	NA	NA	CAISLGSSGNTIYF	TGTGCCATCAGTTTGGGATCTTCTGGAAACACCATATATTTT
TRBV18	TRBJ2-1	NA	NA	CASSEIQGNNEQFF	TGTGCCAGCTCCGAAATACAGGGAAACAATGAGCAGTTCTTC